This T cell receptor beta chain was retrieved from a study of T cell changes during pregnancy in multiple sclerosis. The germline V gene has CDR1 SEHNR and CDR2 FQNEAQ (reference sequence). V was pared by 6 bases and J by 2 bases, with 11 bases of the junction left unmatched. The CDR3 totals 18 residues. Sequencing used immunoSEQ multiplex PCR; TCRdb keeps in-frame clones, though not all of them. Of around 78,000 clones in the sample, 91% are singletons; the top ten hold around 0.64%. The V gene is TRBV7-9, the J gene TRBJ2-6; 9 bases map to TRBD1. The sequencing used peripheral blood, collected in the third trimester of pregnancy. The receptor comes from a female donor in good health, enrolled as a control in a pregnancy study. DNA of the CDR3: TGTGCCAGCAGTTCACCGGGACAGGGAGTAGCTGGGGCCAACGTCCTGACTTTC. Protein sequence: CASSSPGQGVAGANVLTF.